This T cell receptor (beta chain) emerged from a study of OX40 agonist ivuxolimab in advanced cancers. Study-wide points: Clonal expansion from baseline to week 6 occurred in both CD4+ and CD8+ T cells.

The method was immunoSEQ multiplex PCR; TCRdb's version includes in-frame clones alone and lacks a portion of them. The table has 60,000 to 70,000 clones, roughly nine tenths seen once. V lost 3 bases and J lost 13, with 12 bases in between. Germline CDR1 is SEHNR and CDR2 is FQNEAQ (reference sequence). This CDR3 is built from 11 residues. Sampling times: baseline, cycle 4 day 1, cycle 7 day 1. In the case of this clone: Its antigen remains unidentified.

Source: CD4+ or CD8+ T cells sorted from blood, taken in a trial of the OX40 agonist ivuxolimab. The rearrangement joins TRBV7-9 to TRBJ1-2; D ambiguous. The TCR originated in an adult with an advanced solid tumor such as melanoma, head and neck, liver or kidney cancer. CDR3 coding DNA: TGTGCCAGCAGCTTCGACGCGTCGGGCACCTTC. Amino acid sequence: CASSFDASGTF.